The 3 T cell receptor beta chains given below trace back to one sample, sequenced in a study of blood T cell repertoires in COVID-19. The table came from immunoSEQ multiplex PCR; TCRdb's copy has only in-frame clones and leaves some out. The sample has around 280,000 clones; approximately 83% are singletons. The sequencing sample was made of peripheral blood. The receptors stem from a woman aged 25-40 years who had recovered from COVID-19.

The rearrangement joins TRBV6-5 to TRBJ1-6; TRBD1 might be the D (6 bases). This CDR3 has 14 residues. V lost 10 bases and J lost 7, with 17 bases in between. Germline V gene sequence: CDR1 MNHEY, CDR2 SVGAGI. The CDR3 reads CANRADGGNSPLHF. Written as DNA, the CDR3 is TGTGCCAACAGGGCGGACGGAGGGAATTCACCCCTCCACTTT.

V and J are TRBV5-1 and TRBJ2-3, with D possibly being TRBD1 (6 bases). With 3 bases removed from V and 0 bases from J, the gap between germline ends came to 14 bases. The length of the CDR3 is 16 residues. Germline V lookup: CDR1 SGHRS, CDR2 YFSETQ. CDR3 loop: CASSYQGQLSTDTQYF. The DNA of the CDR3 is TGCGCCAGCAGCTATCAAGGACAGCTTAGCACAGATACGCAGTATTTT.

The chain uses TRBV24-1 and TRBJ2-3; 12 nucleotides match TRBD1. The CDR3 spans 18 residues. CDR1 KGHDR and CDR2 SFDVKD come from the germline V gene. V lost 4 bases, J lost 4 bases, and 11 bases stayed unmatched. CDR3 bases: TGTGCCACCAGTGACTATAGACCGGGACAGGGGGCCTCAGATACGCAGTATTTT. Translated, it gives CATSDYRPGQGASDTQYF.